A selection of T cell receptor beta chains follows, all from one sample in a study of T cells in Graves' hyperthyroidism and ophthalmopathy. One entry per CDR3 protein, called by TCRdb with MiXCR from the multiplex PCR reads. Of some 620,000 distinct CDR3 sequences listed, roughly 16% are singletons. Sequencing input: blood. The origin of the receptors is a woman in her thirties with Graves' hyperthyroidism. CDR3s include the opening cysteine and the closing phenylalanine or tryptophan. D genes are given only for firm matches. Size is omitted from some rows. Given values are once, few, many or a class for expanded clones.

NA	few	TRBV11-2	TRBJ2-1	CASSLIEGQAPYNEQFF	TGTGCCAGCAGCTTAATTGAGGGCCAAGCACCTTACAATGAGCAGTTCTTC
NA	NA	TRBV6-1	TRBJ1-4	CASSPSWATNEKLFF	TGTGCCAGCAGCCCCAGTTGGGCAACTAATGAAAAACTGTTTTTT
NA	NA	TRBV7-3	TRBJ2-7	CASSLSIYYEQYF	TGTGCCAGCAGCTTAAGTATTTACTACGAGCAGTACTTC
TRBD2	NA	TRBV29-1	TRBJ2-5	CSVRSPSGRLKTQYF	TGCAGCGTCAGATCCCCTAGCGGGAGACTCAAGACCCAGTACTTC
NA	few	TRBV20-1	TRBJ2-2	CSAPAMLTGELFF	TGCAGTGCTCCGGCAATGCTCACCGGGGAGCTGTTTTTT
NA	many	TRBV11-2	TRBJ2-7	CASSLDPRDFYEQYF	TGTGCCAGCAGCTTAGATCCCCGGGACTTCTACGAGCAGTACTTC
NA	NA	TRBV5-1	TRBJ2-5	CASSLYGVRETQYF	TGCGCCAGCAGCTTGTATGGGGTGCGGGAGACCCAGTACTTC
NA	NA	TRBV7-9	TRBJ1-1	CASSLELGGTEAFF	TGTGCCAGCAGCTTAGAGCTCGGGGGGACTGAAGCTTTCTTT
NA	many	TRBV28	TRBJ1-5	CASSFGGLNQPQHF	TGTGCCAGCAGTTTTGGAGGGCTGAATCAGCCCCAGCATTTT
TRBD2	many	TRBV20-1	TRBJ2-2	CSARPLAGEGAGELFF	TGCAGTGCTAGACCGCTAGCGGGAGAAGGAGCCGGGGAGCTGTTTTTT
TRBD1	many	TRBV11-1	TRBJ2-3	CASRHLPGQGKDTQYF	TGTGCCAGCAGGCATCTACCGGGACAGGGAAAAGATACGCAGTATTTT
TRBD1	many	TRBV18	TRBJ1-6	CASSPGQGIGSPLHF	TGTGCCAGCTCACCGGGACAGGGCATTGGTTCACCCCTCCACTTT
NA	many	TRBV6-6	TRBJ1-1	CASSYGQLNTEAFF	TGTGCCAGCAGTTACGGACAGCTGAACACTGAAGCTTTCTTT
NA	NA	TRBV5-1	TRBJ2-7	CASSFGELTYEQYF	TGCGCCAGCAGCTTCGGGGAATTAACCTACGAGCAGTACTTC
TRBD1	NA	TRBV10-3	TRBJ1-4	CAISGGQGGEKLFF	TGTGCCATCAGTGGGGGACAGGGTGGTGAAAAACTGTTTTTT
NA	NA	TRBV6-2/TRBV6-3	TRBJ2-1	CASRALPLYNEQFF	TGTGCCAGCAGGGCACTACCCCTCTACAATGAGCAGTTCTTC
TRBD1	NA	TRBV7-6	TRBJ2-2	CASSRTGHRELFF	TGTGCCAGCAGCCGGACAGGCCACCGGGAGCTGTTTTTT
TRBD2	NA	TRBV20-1	TRBJ2-2	CSATTSGEAELFF	TGCAGTGCCACGACTAGCGGAGAGGCGGAGCTGTTTTTT
NA	many	TRBV6-1	TRBJ1-4	CASSGRATNEKLFF	TGTGCCAGCAGTGGCCGTGCAACTAATGAAAAACTGTTTTTT
TRBD1	many	TRBV7-2	TRBJ1-1	CASSRQGGGTEAFF	TGTGCCAGCAGCCGACAGGGTGGAGGAACTGAAGCTTTCTTT
NA	many	TRBV19	TRBJ1-5	CASRRPISNQPQHF	TGTGCCAGTAGGCGACCGATTAGCAATCAGCCCCAGCATTTT
NA	many	TRBV12-3/TRBV12-4	TRBJ1-5	CASSIQGTSNQPQHF	TGTGCCAGCAGTATTCAGGGGACGAGCAATCAGCCCCAGCATTTT
NA	few	TRBV5-1	TRBJ2-1	CASSLDNPGNEQFF	TGCGCCAGCAGCTTGGATAACCCTGGGAATGAGCAGTTCTTC
TRBD2	many	TRBV5-6	TRBJ2-1	CASSFLSTSGDNEQFF	TGTGCCAGCAGCTTTCTCTCGACTAGCGGGGACAATGAGCAGTTCTTC
NA	few	TRBV29-1	TRBJ2-7	CSVETSSEQYF	TGCAGCGTTGAGACTAGTTCCGAGCAGTACTTC
TRBD2	NA	TRBV20-1	TRBJ2-1	CSAMVASGRIDEQFF	TGCAGTGCTATGGTTGCTAGCGGGAGAATCGATGAGCAGTTCTTC
TRBD2	few	TRBV15	TRBJ2-1	CATSRELAGGYNEQFF	TGTGCCACCAGCAGAGAACTAGCGGGAGGTTACAATGAGCAGTTCTTC
NA	NA	TRBV6-5	TRBJ2-6	CASSYSGSGANVLTF	TGTGCCAGCAGTTACTCTGGGAGCGGGGCCAACGTCCTGACTTTC
TRBD2	NA	TRBV6-6	TRBJ2-7	CASSYSGVSGRISYEQYF	TGTGCCAGCAGTTACTCGGGGGTAAGCGGGAGGATCTCCTACGAGCAGTACTTC
TRBD1	many	TRBV30	TRBJ2-7	CAWGAGGSYEQYF	TGTGCCTGGGGTGCAGGGGGCTCCTACGAGCAGTACTTC
NA	few	TRBV19	TRBJ2-2	CASSGTSTGELFF	TGTGCCAGTTCCGGGACCAGTACCGGGGAGCTGTTTTTT
TRBD2	many	TRBV29-1	TRBJ2-3	CSVGTSTDTQYF	TGCAGCGTCGGGACTAGTACAGATACGCAGTATTTT
NA	many	TRBV5-6	TRBJ1-5	CASSQAPNQPQHF	TGTGCCAGCAGCCAGGCCCCGAATCAGCCCCAGCATTTT
NA	many	TRBV2	TRBJ1-2	CASRETGTYGYTF	TGTGCCAGCAGGGAAACCGGGACATATGGCTACACCTTC
NA	NA	TRBV28	TRBJ2-4	CASSLPPTGGIQYF	TGTGCCAGCAGTTTACCTCCGACCGGGGGCATTCAGTACTTC
TRBD1	few	TRBV4-1	TRBJ1-2	CASSQVQGARGYGYTF	TGCGCCAGCAGCCAAGTACAGGGGGCGCGTGGCTATGGCTACACCTTC
NA	NA	TRBV7-3	TRBJ2-3	CASSLMAAFTDTQYF	TGTGCCAGCAGCTTAATGGCAGCATTTACAGATACGCAGTATTTT
NA	NA	TRBV7-9	TRBJ1-1	CASSLPRGTEAFF	TGTGCCAGCAGCCTTCCCCGCGGGACTGAAGCTTTCTTT
TRBD1	many	TRBV2	TRBJ2-7	CASSPRQPGQGSYEQYF	TGTGCCAGCAGTCCAAGACAACCGGGACAGGGGTCCTACGAGCAGTACTTC
NA	few	TRBV28	TRBJ1-3	CASSYAVDTIYF	TGTGCCAGCAGTTACGCGGTTGACACCATATATTTT
NA	many	TRBV29-1	TRBJ2-5	CSVSRGFTETQYF	TGCAGCGTTTCAAGGGGGTTTACCGAGACCCAGTACTTC
TRBD1	few	TRBV6-1	TRBJ2-7	CATWGQGYEQYF	TGTGCCACATGGGGACAGGGATACGAGCAGTACTTC
TRBD2	NA	TRBV20-1	TRBJ2-1	CSARDPSGRDLFF	TGCAGTGCTAGAGATCCTAGCGGGAGGGACTTGTTCTTC
NA	many	TRBV28	TRBJ2-4	CASSLGGRGDIQYF	TGTGCCAGCAGTTTAGGGGGAAGGGGGGACATTCAGTACTTC
NA	NA	TRBV20-1	TRBJ1-1	CSARYIKNTEAFF	TGCAGTGCTAGATACATTAAGAACACTGAAGCTTTCTTT
TRBD1	many	TRBV7-9	TRBJ2-7	CASSPGSGTGSHEQYF	TGTGCCAGCAGCCCCGGGAGCGGGACAGGGTCCCACGAGCAGTACTTC
TRBD2	many	TRBV28	TRBJ2-1	CASSTEAGTSGRAGFGYNEQFF	TGTGCCAGCAGTACTGAGGCCGGGACTAGCGGGAGGGCCGGCTTTGGATACAATGAGCAGTTCTTC
NA	many	TRBV6-2/TRBV6-3	TRBJ2-7	CASSYSTRQISYEQYF	TGTGCCAGCAGTTACTCGACCCGACAGATCTCCTACGAGCAGTACTTC
TRBD1	few	TRBV12-5	TRBJ1-6	CASGFGEGGSNSPLHF	TGTGCTAGTGGTTTTGGGGAAGGGGGCTCTAATTCACCCCTCCACTTT
TRBD2	many	TRBV30	TRBJ2-1	CAWSFKGGRGHNEQFF	TGTGCCTGGAGTTTCAAAGGCGGGAGAGGGCACAATGAGCAGTTCTTC
TRBD1	many	TRBV6-1	TRBJ2-7	CASRQPGQAYEQYF	TGTGCCAGCAGGCAGCCGGGACAGGCCTACGAGCAGTACTTC
TRBD2	many	TRBV7-2	TRBJ2-3	CASTRTSGSTDTQYF	TGTGCCAGCACCCGGACTAGCGGGAGCACAGATACGCAGTATTTT
TRBD1	many	TRBV6-2/TRBV6-3	TRBJ1-5	CASSDRVNQPQHF	TGTGCCAGCTCGGACAGGGTAAATCAGCCCCAGCATTTT
NA	NA	TRBV6-1	TRBJ1-4	CASSLGAWNEKLFF	TGTGCCAGCAGTCTTGGAGCGTGGAATGAAAAACTGTTTTTT
NA	NA	TRBV14	TRBJ2-4	CASSQGDSRNIQYF	TGTGCCAGCAGCCAAGGGGACTCCAGAAACATTCAGTACTTC
NA	many	TRBV28	TRBJ2-7	CASSSTGAPYEQYF	TGTGCCAGCAGTTCGACCGGGGCTCCCTACGAGCAGTACTTC
TRBD2	many	TRBV20-1	TRBJ2-1	CSAKEGVKREGEQFF	TGCAGTGCGAAAGAGGGCGTAAAGCGGGAGGGTGAGCAGTTCTTC
TRBD2	few	TRBV19	TRBJ2-7	CASSSNSQREIDYEQYF	TGTGCCAGTAGTAGTAACTCCCAGCGGGAGATTGATTACGAGCAGTACTTC